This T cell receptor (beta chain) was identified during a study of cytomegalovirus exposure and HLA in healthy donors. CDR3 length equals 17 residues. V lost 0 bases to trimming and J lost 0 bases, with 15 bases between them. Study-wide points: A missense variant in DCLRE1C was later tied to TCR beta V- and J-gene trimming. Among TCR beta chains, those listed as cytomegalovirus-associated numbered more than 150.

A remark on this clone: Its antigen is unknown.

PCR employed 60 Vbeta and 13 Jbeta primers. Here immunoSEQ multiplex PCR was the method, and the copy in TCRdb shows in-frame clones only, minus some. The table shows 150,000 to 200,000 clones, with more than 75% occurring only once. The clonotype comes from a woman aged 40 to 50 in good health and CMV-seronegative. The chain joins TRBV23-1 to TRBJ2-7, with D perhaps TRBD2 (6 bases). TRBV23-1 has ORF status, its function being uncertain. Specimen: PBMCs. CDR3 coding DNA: TGCGCCAGCAGTCAATCTGAGCTAGCGCCTTGCTCCTACGAGCAGTACTTC. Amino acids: CASSQSELAPCSYEQYF.